This paragraph reports one T cell receptor beta chain. This sample is drawn from a study of shared clonotypes between healthy human individuals. Some clones are missing from TCRdb's copy, which holds only in-frame ones; the method was immunoSEQ multiplex PCR. The data show under 2.5 million clones, 85% to 95% seen once. Sequencing was performed on naive CD4+ T cells from PBMCs. This sample's subset: CD45RA+ positively selected. The TCR comes from a man aged 18 to 30 in good health. Some clones in this sample may be carry-over from other donors' samples.

As DNA, the CDR3 is TGCGCCAGCAGCTTGAATCAGGAGTACCATGGCTACACCTTC. This sequence encodes CASSLNQEYHGYTF. J is TRBJ1-2 and V is TRBV5-1; D gene uncertain. Germline CDR1 reads SGHRS; CDR2 reads YFSETQ. The CDR3 runs to 14 residues. Trimming cost V 1 base and J 6 bases, with 13 bases left between them.